The rows below give T cell receptor beta chains drawn from one sample of a study of molecular identifiers for immune sequencing clone quantification. Using its own MiXCR run on the PCR reads, TCRdb lists one record per CDR3 protein. The sample lists tens of thousands of distinct CDR3 sequences, approximately 17% occurring once. The sample consisted of naive CD8+ T cells from blood, with Jurkat cell RNA spiked in. Receptors were obtained from a human donor in good health. Some libraries in this study had Jurkat cell RNA spiked in. Both conserved end residues are part of each CDR3. A D gene is named only where the DNA matches it firmly. Some rows mark clone size as missing; the rest say once, few, many or name a class of expanded clone.

v_call,d_call,j_call,clone_size,cdr3_nt,cdr3_aa
TRBV12-3/TRBV12-4,TRBD1,TRBJ2-5,many,TGTGCCAGCAGTTTATGGGGACAGGGGATCCAAGAGACCCAGTACTTC,CASSLWGQGIQETQYF
TRBV11-2,.,TRBJ2-1,many,TGTGCCAGCAGCCCCCCAATCGATGAGCAGTTCTTC,CASSPPIDEQFF
TRBV4-3,TRBD2,TRBJ2-1,medium-sized,TGCGCCAGCAGCCAAACGACTAGCGGGGTAGCTGAGCAGTTCTTC,CASSQTTSGVAEQFF
TRBV12-3/TRBV12-4,.,TRBJ2-5,many,TGTGCCAGCAGCCCAGCGGACCAAGAGACCCAGTACTTC,CASSPADQETQYF
TRBV27,.,TRBJ2-1,many,TGTGCCAGCAGTTTAATAGGGTCCGGCGCGGATGAGCAGTTCTTC,CASSLIGSGADEQFF
TRBV7-9,.,TRBJ1-1,many,TGTGCCAGCAGCTTATCGATGGGGCAGAACACTGAAGCTTTCTTT,CASSLSMGQNTEAFF
TRBV20-1,TRBD1,TRBJ2-6,many,TGCAGTGCTAGAGATATTGACAGGGGTTACCTGACTTTC,CSARDIDRGYLTF
TRBV7-6,.,TRBJ2-7,.,TGTGCCAGCAGCTTAGCGCTGGGGGGCAAGGGCGAGCAGTACTTC,CASSLALGGKGEQYF
TRBV10-3,TRBD2,TRBJ2-7,many,TGTGCCATCAGTGACCCCACCGGACTAGCGGGAGGGTACGAGCAGTACTTC,CAISDPTGLAGGYEQYF
TRBV19,TRBD1,TRBJ2-3,many,TGTGCCAGTAGTATAGAAGGTTCGGGGGGACAGGGGGCATATACGCAGTATTTT,CASSIEGSGGQGAYTQYF
TRBV5-6,TRBD1,TRBJ2-7,many,TGTGCCAGCAGCTTCCCGGACAGGGCCTACGAGCAGTACTTC,CASSFPDRAYEQYF
TRBV9,.,TRBJ2-3,many,TGTGCCAGCAGCCCGGAGAGTCGGGGGATCACAGATACGCAGTATTTT,CASSPESRGITDTQYF
TRBV5-8,.,TRBJ2-7,.,TGTGCCAGCGGTTTTGGGGGCGGAGTAGATGAGCAGTACTTC,CASGFGGGVDEQYF
TRBV29-1,.,TRBJ2-7,many,TGCAGCGTTCCTGACCCGAGGAGCTACGAGCAGTACTTC,CSVPDPRSYEQYF
TRBV5-4,TRBD2,TRBJ2-1,many,TGTGCCAGCAGCTTGGAGTCTAGCGGGGGTGAGCAGTTCTTC,CASSLESSGGEQFF
TRBV20-1,.,TRBJ2-7,many,TGCAGTGCTAGGCTCGGGGGGCGAGAAAGCTCCTACGAGCAGTACTTC,CSARLGGRESSYEQYF
TRBV6-2/TRBV6-3,.,TRBJ2-1,many,TGTGCCAGCAGTCAAACTCGTTACAATGAGCAGTTCTTC,CASSQTRYNEQFF
TRBV4-3,.,TRBJ2-2,medium-sized,TGCGCCAGCAGCGGAAAGGGTCACAGGCCGGCAGGGAACACCGGGGAGCTGTTTTTT,CASSGKGHRPAGNTGELFF
TRBV7-8,.,TRBJ2-7,many,TGTGCCAGCAGCTTAGTAGGCCAGGGCTACGAGCAGTACTTC,CASSLVGQGYEQYF
TRBV27,.,TRBJ2-7,many,TGTGCCAGCAGTTCTCAGGGCCACGAGCAGTACTTC,CASSSQGHEQYF
TRBV4-1,.,TRBJ1-6,many,TGCGCCAGCAGCCAAGTCGACGGAGCTATCGATTCACCCCTCCACTTT,CASSQVDGAIDSPLHF
TRBV7-9,TRBD2,TRBJ2-1,many,TGTGCCAGCAGCTCGCTAGCGGGAGGCTACAATGAGCAGTTCTTC,CASSSLAGGYNEQFF
TRBV10-3,.,TRBJ1-5,many,TGTGCCATCAGTGGGGTCCTTGAAGAGTGGCCCCAGCATTTT,CAISGVLEEWPQHF
TRBV7-9,.,TRBJ2-6,many,TGTGCCAGCAGCTTAGTAGGGGGAGCTGGGGCCAACGTCCTGACTTTC,CASSLVGGAGANVLTF
TRBV12-3/TRBV12-4,TRBD2,TRBJ2-3,many,TGTGCCAGCAGACAATCAGTCGCGGGAGTGAGTTTGAGGCAGTATTTT,CASRQSVAGVSLRQYF
TRBV14,.,TRBJ2-3,many,TGTGCCAGCAGCCAAGGGACAGCAAGCACAGATACGCAGTATTTT,CASSQGTASTDTQYF
TRBV12-3/TRBV12-4,.,TRBJ1-2,many,TGTGCCAGCATCCCCACAGGGTCGACGGGTTATGGCTACACCTTC,CASIPTGSTGYGYTF
TRBV20-1,.,TRBJ1-5,many,TGCAGTGCTAGAGGCCGCAGGGAGAGTCTCGGCATGGGTCAGCCCCAGCATTTT,CSARGRRESLGMGQPQHF
TRBV4-3,.,TRBJ2-5,many,TGCGCCAGCAGCCAAGACACGCAAGAGACCCAGTACTTC,CASSQDTQETQYF
TRBV6-5,TRBD2,TRBJ2-1,.,TGTGCCAGCAGTTATACCCTAAAGCTAGCGGGAGGGCCGAGGAATGAGCAGTTCTTC,CASSYTLKLAGGPRNEQFF
TRBV7-9,.,TRBJ2-7,many,TGTGCCAGCAGCCCGGGACGGGGGCTGGAGCAGTACTTC,CASSPGRGLEQYF
TRBV15,.,TRBJ2-3,many,TGTGCCACCAGCATGCTGGTGCGTAAGAAGAGCACAGATACGCAGTATTTT,CATSMLVRKKSTDTQYF
TRBV2,.,TRBJ1-1,many,TGTGCCAGCAGTGGAAACCCGGGACAACCGACGGCTGAGGCTTTCTTT,CASSGNPGQPTAEAFF
TRBV29-1,.,TRBJ2-1,many,TGCAGCAGTCAGGGGAATGAGCAGTTCTTC,CSSQGNEQFF
TRBV29-1,TRBD2,TRBJ2-3,many,TGCAGCGTAACGGGACTAGCGGGGGCCCCTAGCACAGATACGCAGTATTTT,CSVTGLAGAPSTDTQYF
TRBV19,TRBD2,TRBJ2-7,many,TGTGCCAGTAGTATATCGGCGGGAGGCCCTCGAGAGCAGTACTTC,CASSISAGGPREQYF
TRBV2,TRBD1,TRBJ1-2,many,TGTGCCAGCAGTGAAGCGAATGGAGGGACAGGGCGGGTTTACTATGGCTACACCTTC,CASSEANGGTGRVYYGYTF
TRBV10-1,TRBD2,TRBJ2-3,many,TGCGCCAGCATTGAACTAGCGGAGGCTATCGATACGCAGTATTTT,CASIELAEAIDTQYF
TRBV4-3,.,TRBJ1-1,many,TGCGCCAGCAGCCAATTTAGCACAAGAGAGAACACTGAAGCTTTCTTT,CASSQFSTRENTEAFF
TRBV27,TRBD2,TRBJ2-7,many,TGTGCCAGCAGTTTAGCGGGAGGGTCCCTGTACGAGCAGTACTTC,CASSLAGGSLYEQYF
TRBV5-6,TRBD2,TRBJ2-1,many,TGTGCCAGCAGCACTATTCTGGGACTAGCGGGAGGCCACAATGAGCAGTTCTTC,CASSTILGLAGGHNEQFF
TRBV7-9,.,TRBJ2-3,many,TGTGCCAGCAGCCATCCCCCTTTCGGGGACGGTGCTAGCACAGATACGCAGTATTTT,CASSHPPFGDGASTDTQYF
TRBV3-1,.,TRBJ2-1,many,TGTGCCAGCAGCCAAGATCCAGGGACCTACAATGAGCAGTTCTTC,CASSQDPGTYNEQFF
TRBV10-1,TRBD1,TRBJ1-1,many,TGCGCCAGCAGTGAGTCGCAGGGACAGGGGGCTTATTTT,CASSESQGQGAYF
TRBV7-2,.,TRBJ1-1,many,TGTGCCAGCAGCTTAGGAGTAGGGTTCATGAACACTGAAGCTTTCTTT,CASSLGVGFMNTEAFF
TRBV7-6,.,TRBJ2-2,.,TGTGCCAGCAGCACGACCGCCGAGACCCGCGCGAACACCGGGGAGCTGTTTTTT,CASSTTAETRANTGELFF
TRBV5-8,.,TRBJ2-3,many,TGTGCCAGCAGCCAAGTGGGGCAGTCTCGCACAGATACGCAGTATTTT,CASSQVGQSRTDTQYF
TRBV6-2/TRBV6-3,.,TRBJ1-5,many,TGTGCCACCACCCCCCTCCAGTGGTGGGACACCGACTCAAGTAGCAATCAGCCCCAGCATTTT,CATTPLQWWDTDSSSNQPQHF
TRBV4-2,TRBD1,TRBJ2-7,many,TGTGCCAGCAGCCAAGATCCGGGACAGGGCACCTACGAGCAGTACTTC,CASSQDPGQGTYEQYF
TRBV20-1,TRBD2,TRBJ2-3,many,TGCAGTGCTAGATGGCTAGCGGGAACAGATACGCAGTATTTT,CSARWLAGTDTQYF
TRBV24-1,.,TRBJ2-3,many,TGTGCCACCGAGGGGGTCACAGATACGCAGTATTTT,CATEGVTDTQYF
TRBV28,.,TRBJ2-6,many,TGTGCCAGCAACTTGGAGAAAAGCTCTGGGGCCAACGTCCTGACTTTC,CASNLEKSSGANVLTF
TRBV29-1,.,TRBJ2-3,once,TGCAGCGTTGTTTTACTGGATACGCAGTATTTT,CSVVLLDTQYF
TRBV6-5,TRBD2,TRBJ2-5,.,TGTGCCAGCAGTTACTCAACTAGCGGGAGGAGTTACCAAGAGACCCAGTACTTC,CASSYSTSGRSYQETQYF
TRBV7-9,TRBD1,TRBJ2-1,many,TGTGCCACCCGTGGGGACAGTTTATACAATGAGCAGTTCTTC,CATRGDSLYNEQFF
TRBV5-6,TRBD2,TRBJ2-7,few,TGTGCCAGCGGCCTCGGACTAGCGGGAGGGTACGAGCAGTACTTC,CASGLGLAGGYEQYF